Following are 18 T cell receptor beta chains from one sample sequenced in a study of spatial heterogeneity in lung cancer. The time point denotes: blood at routine non-recurrence follow-up after resection. TCRdb fed the 5' RACE reads into MiXCR, producing one record per CDR3 protein. This sample carries more than 15,000 distinct CDR3 sequences, more than 8% of them seen once, and the ten largest clones take 35% to 45%. This specimen was PBMCs, taken at follow-up. The receptors originated from a female donor with early-stage non-small cell lung cancer.

This clonotype was observed at least ten times. This rearrangement joins TRBV12-3 or TRBV12-4 to TRBJ2-2; tentatively, D is TRBD2 (6 bases). This CDR3 is built from 13 residues. V lost 6 bases, J lost 7 bases, and 12 bases lay in between. CDR3 DNA: TGTGCCAGCAGGGCCCCTAGCGTCGGGGAGCTGTTTTTT. Translating it yields CASRAPSVGELFF.

This clonotype has a handful of counts. This chain uses TRBV6-5 with TRBJ2-2; possible D gene TRBD2, 6 bases. The CDR3 spans 13 residues. CDR1 MNHEY and CDR2 SVGAGI come from the germline V gene. V shed 2 bases and J shed 6 bases, with 7 bases lying between them. The CDR3 spells CASSYTGAGELFF. The CDR3 coding sequence is TGTGCCAGCAGTTACACGGGGGCCGGGGAGCTGTTTTTT.

This clonotype showed up many times. The chain has TRBV28 and TRBJ2-7; maybe TRBD1 (5 bases). CDR1 MDHEN and CDR2 SYDVKM come from the germline V gene. Trimming took 4 bases from V and 6 from J, leaving 10 bases between them. The CDR3 length is 12 residues. For the CDR3, the DNA is TGTGCCAGCAGTTCAGGGCCGAGCGAGCAGTACTTC. As protein: CASSSGPSEQYF.

J is TRBJ2-1 and V is TRBV6-4; 10 bases align to TRBD2. V lost 3 bases to trimming and J lost 10 bases; unmatched junction nucleotides: 9. Germline CDR1 and CDR2: MRHNA and SNTAGT. This CDR3 is 15 amino acids long. CDR3 sequence (DNA): TGTGCCAGCAGTGAGTCAGCGGGAGGGAACGGGGAGCAGTTCTTC. Amino acid sequence: CASSESAGGNGEQFF.

In its sample, this clonotype was seen many times. The rearrangement links TRBV28 to TRBJ2-7; no clear D gene. Trimming cost V 7 bases and J 1 base, with 17 bases left between them. The CDR3 contains 15 residues. The germline CDR1 and CDR2 sequences are MDHEN and SYDVKM. CDR3 DNA sequence: TGTGCCAGCAACCGCGGACCCGAGGCTTCCTACGAGCAGTACTTC. It encodes CASNRGPEASYEQYF.

This clonotype appeared many times. V usage is TRBV20-1 and J usage is TRBJ2-7; 9 bases match TRBD1. CDR1 and CDR2 (germline): DFQATT, SNEGSKA (reference sequence). There are 14 residues in the CDR3. V lost 5 bases and J lost 3; bases outside the gene matches: 8. The CDR3 DNA reads TGCAGTGCTGAGGCACAGGGGGCGATCTACGAGCAGTACTTC. Its translation: CSAEAQGAIYEQYF.

The chain links TRBV24-1 to TRBJ2-3; D ambiguous. This CDR3 has 13 residues. CDR1 and CDR2 from the germline V gene are KGHDR and SFDVKD. V was cut by 10 bases and J by 10 bases, with 20 bases left in between. The CDR3 bases are TGTGCCACAAGCGAGGACGGCACAAATGCGCAGTATTTT. Translation: CATSEDGTNAQYF.

The chain links TRBV29-1 to TRBJ1-1, with TRBD1 as a possible D gene (5 bases). The CDR3 covers 13 residues. In germline, CDR1 is SQVTM, CDR2 ANQGSEA. V lost 3 bases and J 6 bases, leaving 14 bases between the germline ends. CDR3 DNA: TGCAGCGTTGATGGGGGAGGGACCGCTGAAGCTTTCTTT. Translating gives CSVDGGGTAEAFF.

This clonotype was observed a handful of times. The chain couples TRBV14 to TRBJ2-2; TRBD1 agrees at 7 bases. This CDR3 has 15 amino acids. After removal of 2 bases from V and 4 bases from J, the junction contained 4 bases not matched to a gene. CDR1 SGHDN and CDR2 FVKESK come from the germline V gene. The CDR3 DNA reads as TGTGCCAGCAGCCAAAACAGGGGTAGCACCGGGGAGCTGTTTTTT. It codes for CASSQNRGSTGELFF.

This clonotype was counted at least ten times. CDR3 in DNA: TGTGCCAGCAATGGCGCCCCGGGACAGGGGGGCGCCAACTATGGCTACACCTTC. This gives the protein CASNGAPGQGGANYGYTF. This sequence joins TRBV28 and TRBJ1-2, with 11 nucleotides matching TRBD1. Trimming took 7 bases from V and 2 from J; bases not matched to a gene: 15. CDR3 length equals 18 residues. From germline, CDR1 is MDHEN and CDR2 SYDVKM.

In its sample, this clonotype was seen many times. The chain combines TRBV5-5 with TRBJ2-2; the match to TRBD1 covers 8 bases. Unmatched junction bases numbered 18, after V lost 0 bases and J lost 17 bases. The germline CDR1 and CDR2 sequences are SGHKS and YYEKEE (reference sequence). The CDR3 contains 16 residues. The CDR3 coding sequence is TGTGCCAGCAGCTTGGCCTCGAACAGGGGGACACCGGTGCCCTTTTTT. It specifies CASSLASNRGTPVPFF.

This clonotype was detected many times. The rearrangement uses TRBV29-1 and TRBJ2-7; 7 nucleotides line up with TRBD1. The CDR3 runs 13 residues. Germline V gene sequence: CDR1 SQVTM, CDR2 ANQGSEA. The V and J ends lost 5 bases and 6 bases, in that order; junction bases with no gene match: 10. The CDR3 region is CSVSRQGLAEQYF. The CDR3 DNA is TGCAGCGTTTCCCGACAGGGTTTGGCCGAGCAGTACTTC.

This clonotype has more than one count but fewer than ten. The genes are TRBV27 and TRBJ1-1; no reliable D call. Germline loops: CDR1 MNHEY, CDR2 SMNVEV (reference sequence). This CDR3 has 11 amino acids. Trimming pared 4 bases from V and 7 bases from J, leaving 7 bases between. The CDR3 DNA follows: TGTGCCAGCAGTTCGAAAAATGAAGCTTTCTTT. Encoded protein: CASSSKNEAFF.

The gene calls are TRBV7-9 and TRBJ2-2, with 7 positions matching TRBD1. Germline values: CDR1 SEHNR, CDR2 FQNEAQ (reference sequence). This CDR3 is 15 amino acids long. V trimming: 3 bases; J trimming: 3 bases; junction bases outside the gene matches: 4. CDR3 sequence (DNA): TGTGCCAGCAGCTTTGGGACAGCGGACACCGGGGAGCTGTTTTTT. Translated, it gives CASSFGTADTGELFF.

This clonotype is labeled as medium-sized. V usage is TRBV6-6 and J usage is TRBJ1-2; D not certain. Germline CDR1 and CDR2: MNHNY and SVGAGI (reference sequence). This CDR3 has 11 amino acids. With 6 bases removed from V and 3 bases from J, the gap between germline ends came to 5 bases. The CDR3 DNA is TGTGCCAGCAGGGAAGACTATGGCTACACCTTC. Protein: CASREDYGYTF.

This clonotype came up many times. CDR3 sequence reads: CSVLKVGLAGGEQYF. The CDR3 bases are TGCAGCGTGCTCAAGGTGGGACTAGCGGGAGGCGAGCAGTACTTC. The chain carries TRBV29-1 and TRBJ2-7; 15 bases are a match to TRBD2. The V gene's germline CDR1 is SQVTM and CDR2 ANQGSEA. The junction had 9 bases not matched to a gene; V was cut back by 6 bases and J by 6 bases. This CDR3 has 15 amino acids.

This clonotype counts as medium-sized. The chain carries TRBV7-9 and TRBJ2-1; no reliable D call. This CDR3 spans 11 amino acids. Trimming removed 10 bases at V and 8 bases at J, with 12 bases between. Germline V gene lookup returns CDR1 SEHNR and CDR2 FQNEAQ (reference sequence). CDR3 loop: CATPSGYEQFF. The CDR3 DNA sequence: TGTGCCACCCCAAGTGGTTATGAGCAGTTCTTC.

On this clonotype itself: A much larger clone is a single base away; this may be a read error. V usage is TRBV18 and J usage is TRBJ1-6; the match to TRBD1 covers 8 bases. Germline lookup yields CDR1 KGHSH and CDR2 LQKENI. This CDR3 spans 14 amino acids. In DNA form, the CDR3 reads TGTGCCAGCTCACAGGACAGGGAGGCGTCACCCCTCCTCTTT. Protein sequence: CASSQDREASPLLF.